One and the same sample provided the 6 T cell receptor beta chains below, sequenced in a study of OX40 agonist ivuxolimab in advanced cancers. Assay: immunoSEQ multiplex PCR; the TCRdb copy retains only in-frame clones and omits some. This sample yields over 70,000 clones, of which approximately 90% are seen a single time; around 1.5% belongs to the top ten. The sequencing used CD4+ or CD8+ T cells sorted from blood, collected in a trial of the OX40 agonist ivuxolimab. The receptors stem from an adult with an advanced solid tumor such as melanoma, head and neck, liver or kidney cancer.

V is TRBV7-9 and J is TRBJ1-3, with a weak D call TRBD1 (6 bases). The CDR3 covers 15 residues. CDR1 and CDR2 (germline): SEHNR, FQNEAQ (reference sequence). Trimming took off 2 bases at V and 6 bases at J, with 14 bases between the two ends. In DNA form, the CDR3 reads TGTGCCAGCAGCTTAACAGGGCCGTCCGAAAACACCATATATTTT. Its protein product is CASSLTGPSENTIYF.

This rearrangement joins TRBV6-1 to TRBJ1-2; 12 positions match TRBD1. CDR1 is MNHNS and CDR2 is SASEGT in the germline V gene. Trimming at V came to 5 bases and at J to 8 bases, leaving 9 bases not matched to a gene. This CDR3 has 15 amino acids. This chain's CDR3 is CASSKQGQGAGGYTF. CDR3 in DNA: TGTGCCAGCAGTAAACAGGGACAGGGGGCGGGAGGCTACACCTTC.

This sequence joins TRBV19 and TRBJ2-1, with D possibly being TRBD1 (5 bases). The CDR3 spans 15 residues. Germline V gene sequence: CDR1 LNHDA, CDR2 SQIVND (reference sequence). The V and J ends lost 3 bases and 5 bases respectively, with 14 bases between them. The CDR3 DNA follows: TGTGCCAGTAGTATGATTCAGGGTAGGAACAATGAGCAGTTCTTC. Translated, it gives CASSMIQGRNNEQFF.

V is TRBV7-9 and J is TRBJ2-4; D may be TRBD1 or TRBD2 (6 bases each). CDR3 length: 17 amino acids. V was pared by 5 bases and J by 0 bases, with 17 bases between. The V gene's germline CDR1 is SEHNR and CDR2 FQNEAQ (reference sequence). The CDR3 sequence is CASSPTGGIVAKNIQYF. CDR3 DNA sequence: TGTGCCAGCAGCCCAACCGGGGGCATAGTAGCCAAAAACATTCAGTACTTC.

The chain carries TRBV7-9 and TRBJ2-3; unclear D gene. With 5 bases removed from V and 2 bases from J, the gap between germline ends came to 14 bases. CDR3 length: 15 amino acids. Germline V gene data show CDR1 as SEHNR and CDR2 as FQNEAQ (reference sequence). The DNA for the CDR3 is TGTGCCAGCAGCATTAGCTCCAGCGCCACAGATACGCAGTATTTT. It yields the protein CASSISSSATDTQYF.

This clone was seen a handful of times. Within the sample, other DNA sequences also encode this same CDR3. The rearrangement joins TRBV7-9 to TRBJ2-3; perhaps TRBD2 as D (6 bases). CDR3 length: 14 amino acids. Germline lookup yields CDR1 SEHNR and CDR2 FQNEAQ (reference sequence). Trimming pared 3 bases from V and 3 bases from J, leaving 10 bases between. The CDR3 protein is CASSLGGYTDTQYF. CDR3 coding DNA: TGTGCCAGCAGCTTGGGGGGATATACAGATACGCAGTATTTT.